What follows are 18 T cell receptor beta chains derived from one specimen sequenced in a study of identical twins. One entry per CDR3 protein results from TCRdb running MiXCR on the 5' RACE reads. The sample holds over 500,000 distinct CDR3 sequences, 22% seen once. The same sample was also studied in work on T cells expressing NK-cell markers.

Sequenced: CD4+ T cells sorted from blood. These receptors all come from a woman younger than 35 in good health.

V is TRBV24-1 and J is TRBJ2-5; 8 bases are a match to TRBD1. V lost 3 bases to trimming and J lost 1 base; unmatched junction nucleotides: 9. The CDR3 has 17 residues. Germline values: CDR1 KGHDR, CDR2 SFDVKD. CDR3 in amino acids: CATSDTQGAPAQETQYF. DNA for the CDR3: TGTGCCACCAGTGATACCCAGGGGGCACCGGCCCAAGAGACCCAGTACTTC.

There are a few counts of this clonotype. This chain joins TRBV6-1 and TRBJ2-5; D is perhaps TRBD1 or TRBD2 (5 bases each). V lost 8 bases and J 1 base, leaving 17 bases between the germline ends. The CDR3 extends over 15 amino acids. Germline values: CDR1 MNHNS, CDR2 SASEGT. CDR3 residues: CASRTLGATQETQYF. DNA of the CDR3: TGTGCCAGCCGAACCCTCGGGGCAACCCAAGAGACCCAGTACTTC.

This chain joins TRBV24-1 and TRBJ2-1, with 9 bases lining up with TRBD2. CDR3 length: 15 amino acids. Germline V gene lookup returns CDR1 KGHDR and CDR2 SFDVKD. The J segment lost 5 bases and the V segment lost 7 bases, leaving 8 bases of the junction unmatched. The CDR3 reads CATRTVAGAHNEQFF. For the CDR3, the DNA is TGTGCCACCAGGACCGTAGCGGGAGCGCACAATGAGCAGTTCTTC.

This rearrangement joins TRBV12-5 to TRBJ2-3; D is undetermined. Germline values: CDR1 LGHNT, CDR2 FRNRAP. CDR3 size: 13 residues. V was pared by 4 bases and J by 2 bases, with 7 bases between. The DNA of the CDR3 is TGTGCTAGTGGTTCGTACATCACAGATACGCAGTATTTT. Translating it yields CASGSYITDTQYF.

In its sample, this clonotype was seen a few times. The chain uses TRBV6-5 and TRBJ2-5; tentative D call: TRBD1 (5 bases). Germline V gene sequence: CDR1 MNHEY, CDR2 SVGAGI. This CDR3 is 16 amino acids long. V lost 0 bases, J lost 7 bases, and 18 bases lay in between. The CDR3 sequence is CASSYSISRIRGTQYF. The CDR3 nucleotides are TGTGCCAGCAGTTACTCGATTTCTCGGATAAGGGGGACCCAGTACTTC.

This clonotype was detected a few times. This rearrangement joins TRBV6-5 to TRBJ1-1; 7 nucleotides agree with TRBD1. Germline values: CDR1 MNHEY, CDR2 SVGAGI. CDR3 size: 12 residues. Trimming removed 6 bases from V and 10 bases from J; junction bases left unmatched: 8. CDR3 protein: CASSRQGRGAFF. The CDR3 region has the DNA TGTGCCAGCAGCAGACAGGGTAGGGGAGCTTTCTTT.

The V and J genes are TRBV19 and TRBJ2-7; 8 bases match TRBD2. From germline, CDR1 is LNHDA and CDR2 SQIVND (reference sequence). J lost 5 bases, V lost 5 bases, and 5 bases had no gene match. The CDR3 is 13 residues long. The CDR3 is CASSGREGDEQYF. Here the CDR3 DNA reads TGTGCCAGTAGTGGACGGGAGGGCGACGAGCAGTACTTC.

The CDR3 region has the DNA TGTGCCTGGAATGTGGGACTAGCGGGAGGTAGTACAGATACGCAGTATTTT. The encoded protein is CAWNVGLAGGSTDTQYF. The chain is built from TRBV30 and TRBJ2-3, with 15 bases lining up with TRBD2. Germline CDR1 GTSNPN, CDR2 SVGIG (reference sequence). The CDR3 is 17 residues long. V shed 4 bases and J 3 bases; nucleotides not matched to a gene: 8.

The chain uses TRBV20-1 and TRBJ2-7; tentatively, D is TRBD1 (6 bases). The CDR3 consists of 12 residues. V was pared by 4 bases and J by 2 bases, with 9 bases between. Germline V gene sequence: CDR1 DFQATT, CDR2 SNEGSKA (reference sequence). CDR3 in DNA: TGCAGTGCTATAGGGGGTACCTACGAGCAGTACTTC. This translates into CSAIGGTYEQYF.

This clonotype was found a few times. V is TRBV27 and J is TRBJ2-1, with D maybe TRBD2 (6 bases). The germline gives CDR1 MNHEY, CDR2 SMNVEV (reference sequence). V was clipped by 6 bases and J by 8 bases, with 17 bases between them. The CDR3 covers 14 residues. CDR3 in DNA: TGTGCCAGCAGGCCGGGACTCCTACGAGATGAGCAGTTCTTC. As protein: CASRPGLLRDEQFF.

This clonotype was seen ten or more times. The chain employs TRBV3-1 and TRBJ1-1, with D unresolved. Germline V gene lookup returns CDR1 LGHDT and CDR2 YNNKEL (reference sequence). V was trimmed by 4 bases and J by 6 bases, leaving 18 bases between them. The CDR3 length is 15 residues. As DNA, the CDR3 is TGTGCCAGCAGCCCATGGGATTCCGGAGTGGCTGAAGCTTTCTTT. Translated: CASSPWDSGVAEAFF.

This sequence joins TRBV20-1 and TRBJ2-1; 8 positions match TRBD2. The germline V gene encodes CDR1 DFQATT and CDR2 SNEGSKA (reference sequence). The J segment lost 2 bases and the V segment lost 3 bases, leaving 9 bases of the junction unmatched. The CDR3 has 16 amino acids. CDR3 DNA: TGCAGTGCTAGTGGGGGAGCGGGGGAGGCCTACAATGAGCAGTTCTTC. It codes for CSASGGAGEAYNEQFF.

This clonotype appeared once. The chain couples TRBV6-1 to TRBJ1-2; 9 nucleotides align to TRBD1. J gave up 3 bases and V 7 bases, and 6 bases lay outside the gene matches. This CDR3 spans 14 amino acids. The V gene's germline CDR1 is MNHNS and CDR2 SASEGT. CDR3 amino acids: CASTSTGGHYGYTF. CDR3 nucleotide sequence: TGTGCCAGCACCTCGACAGGGGGTCACTATGGCTACACCTTC.

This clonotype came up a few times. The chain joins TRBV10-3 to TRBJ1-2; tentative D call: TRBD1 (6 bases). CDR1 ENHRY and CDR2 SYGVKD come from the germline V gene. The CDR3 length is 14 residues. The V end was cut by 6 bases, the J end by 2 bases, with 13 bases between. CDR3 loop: CAIRTDRLNYGYTF. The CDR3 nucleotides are TGTGCCATCAGGACCGACAGGCTAAACTATGGCTACACCTTC.

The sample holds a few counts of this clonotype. This CDR3 is CSAKYPGRAILDTQYF. The CDR3 nucleotides are TGCAGTGCTAAGTACCCGGGGCGCGCGATTCTAGATACGCAGTATTTT. The V gene is TRBV20-1, the J gene TRBJ2-3; either TRBD1 or TRBD2 may fit D (5 bases each). Trimming shortened V by 4 bases and J by 5 bases, and 22 bases separated the two germline ends. The length of the CDR3 is 16 residues. In germline, CDR1 is DFQATT, CDR2 SNEGSKA (reference sequence).

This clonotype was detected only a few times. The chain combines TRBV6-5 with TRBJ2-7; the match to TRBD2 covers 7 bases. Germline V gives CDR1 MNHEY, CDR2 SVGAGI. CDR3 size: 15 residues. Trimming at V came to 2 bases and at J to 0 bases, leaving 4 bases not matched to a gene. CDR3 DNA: TGTGCCAGCAGTTACATTGCGGGGGACTCCTACGAGCAGTACTTC. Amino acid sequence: CASSYIAGDSYEQYF.

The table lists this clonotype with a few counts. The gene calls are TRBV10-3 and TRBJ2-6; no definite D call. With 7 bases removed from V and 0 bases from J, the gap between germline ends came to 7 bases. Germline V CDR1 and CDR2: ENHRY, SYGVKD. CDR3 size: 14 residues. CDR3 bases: TGTGCCATCAAACAGCCCTCTGGGGCCAACGTCCTGACTTTC. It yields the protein CAIKQPSGANVLTF.

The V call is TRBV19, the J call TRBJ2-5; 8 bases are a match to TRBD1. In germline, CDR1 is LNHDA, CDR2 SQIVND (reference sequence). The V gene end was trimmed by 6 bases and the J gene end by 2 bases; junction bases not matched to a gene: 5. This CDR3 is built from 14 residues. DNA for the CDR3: TGTGCCAGTAGGCCGGACAGGGAGCAAGAGACCCAGTACTTC. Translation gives CASRPDREQETQYF.